These 20 T cell receptor beta chains came from one sample sequenced in a study of human T cells and chemical hapten exposure. In TCRdb, the 5' RACE reads were re-called with MiXCR into one record per CDR3 protein. The sample holds 110,000 or so distinct CDR3 sequences, around a fifth seen once. Before extraction, the whole blood was not fractionated, and total RNA was taken from it. These TCRs come from a human donor in good health.

The rearrangement uses TRBV20-1 and TRBJ2-1; the match to TRBD2 covers 7 bases. V shed 1 base, J shed 3 bases, and the junction held 6 bases outside the gene matches. CDR3 length: 15 residues. CDR1 is DFQATT, CDR2 SNEGSKA, per germline (reference sequence). CDR3 loop: CSARVSSGRYNEQFF. CDR3 DNA sequence: TGCAGTGCTAGAGTCTCTAGCGGACGCTACAATGAGCAGTTCTTC.

The table lists this clonotype with a few counts. This chain joins TRBV29-1 and TRBJ2-5; 11 bases fit TRBD2. This CDR3 has 13 residues. From germline, CDR1 is SQVTM and CDR2 ANQGSEA. The junction had 2 bases not matched to a gene; V was cut back by 6 bases and J by 2 bases. CDR3 DNA: TGCAGCGTGGGACTAGCGGTACAAGAGACCCAGTACTTC. Protein product: CSVGLAVQETQYF.

CDR3: CAIRKDRTNGYTF. The CDR3 bases are TGTGCCATCAGGAAGGACAGGACCAATGGCTACACCTTC. J is TRBJ1-2 and V is TRBV10-3, with TRBD1 matching 7 bases. CDR3 size: 13 residues. Germline CDR1 and CDR2: ENHRY and SYGVKD. The trim removed 6 bases at V and 6 bases at J, leaving 7 bases unmatched.

The chain joins TRBV11-1 to TRBJ1-1; a weak D match, TRBD1 (5 bases). Trimming took off 5 bases at V and 4 bases at J, with 14 bases between the two ends. There are 14 residues in the CDR3. Per the germline V gene, CDR1 is SGHAT and CDR2 is FQDESV (reference sequence). Here the CDR3 reads CASSILGTVTEAFF. CDR3 coding DNA: TGTGCCAGCAGCATACTTGGGACGGTCACTGAAGCTTTCTTT.

The chain couples TRBV7-2 to TRBJ1-2; 8 bases are shared with TRBD1. The CDR3 has 13 residues. CDR1 and CDR2 (germline): SGHTA, FQGNSA. Trimming cost V 3 bases and J 8 bases; bases outside gene matches: 5. The CDR3 nucleotides are TGTGCCAGCAGCTTCGGACAGGGCTGGGGCTACACCTTC. Protein sequence: CASSFGQGWGYTF.

In this sample, this clonotype turned up many times. This sequence joins TRBV20-1 and TRBJ2-3; 10 bases fit TRBD2. Germline V gene lookup returns CDR1 DFQATT and CDR2 SNEGSKA (reference sequence). This CDR3 region has 18 residues. The V segment lost 6 bases and the J segment 5 bases; nucleotides outside the gene matches: 20. The CDR3, as DNA: TGCAGTGCGGGGGGGGGCCTCCTAGCGGGAGCGAGGGGAGATACGCAGTATTTT. Its translation: CSAGGGLLAGARGDTQYF.

This clonotype has only a few counts. This sequence joins TRBV6-5 and TRBJ1-1; tentatively, D is TRBD1 (6 bases). Trimming cost V 6 bases and J 5 bases, with 16 bases left between them. The CDR3 is made up of 14 amino acids. From germline, CDR1 is MNHEY and CDR2 SVGAGI. The CDR3 nucleotides are TGTGCCAGCAGCTGGGGGGGCGCGAGGACTGAAGCTTTCTTT. Translated: CASSWGGARTEAFF.

The chain is built from TRBV5-1 and TRBJ2-7; D not resolved. The CDR3 length is 15 residues. CDR1 and CDR2 (germline): SGHRS, YFSETQ. The ends were cut back, 4 bases at V and 0 bases at J, with 14 bases in the middle. The CDR3 loop is CASSHPSSVSYEQYF. The CDR3, as DNA: TGCGCCAGCAGCCATCCTTCGTCAGTCTCCTACGAGCAGTACTTC.

The CDR3 DNA follows: TGTGCCAGCAGCCAGGGGGGACAGACCTACGAGCAGTACTTC. Protein product: CASSQGGQTYEQYF. The chain combines TRBV9 with TRBJ2-7; D might be TRBD1 (7 bases). V lost 4 bases, J lost 2 bases, and 13 bases lay in between. The CDR3 is 14 residues long. Looked up from germline, CDR1 is SGDLS and CDR2 is YYNGEE.

This chain connects TRBV7-6 to TRBJ1-5; 9 positions agree with TRBD1. Germline V gives CDR1 SGHVS, CDR2 FNYEAQ. This CDR3 is built from 17 residues. The V segment lost 0 bases and the J segment 7 bases; nucleotides outside the gene matches: 10. As DNA, the CDR3 is TGTGCCAGCAGCTTAGCGTCGGGACAGGGTTTGGAACAGCCCCAGCATTTT. This codes for CASSLASGQGLEQPQHF. The full variable domain, completed using reference TRBV7-6 and TRBJ1-5, is GAGVSQSPRYKVTKRGQDVALRCDPISGHVSLYWYRQALGQGPEFLTYFNYEAQQDKSGLPNDRFSAERPEGSISTLTIQRTEQRDSAMYRCASSLASGQGLEQPQHFGDGTRLSIL.

This clonotype turned up a few times. CDR3 sequence (DNA): TGTGCCAGCAGTTACTCGCGGGACACTTCTTACGAGCAGTACTTC. Translating gives CASSYSRDTSYEQYF. This chain uses TRBV6-5 with TRBJ2-7, with D perhaps being TRBD1 or TRBD2 (6 bases each). Trimming took 0 bases from V and 4 from J, leaving 13 bases between them. The CDR3 is made up of 15 amino acids. Germline CDR1 and CDR2: MNHEY and SVGAGI.

The chain combines TRBV3-1 with TRBJ1-6, with 10 nucleotides matching TRBD1. The CDR3 length is 19 residues. CDR1 and CDR2 from the germline V gene are LGHDT and YNNKEL (reference sequence). Germline trimming cut 5 bases from V and 7 bases from J; bases unmatched to any gene: 17. The CDR3 loop reads CASSDIVPPGTGVNSPLHF. In nucleotides, the CDR3 is TGTGCCAGCAGCGATATCGTCCCCCCCGGGACAGGGGTAAATTCACCCCTCCACTTT. The entire variable domain, with the rest obtained from reference TRBV3-1 and TRBJ1-6, is as follows: DTAVSQTPKYLVTQMGNDKSIKCEQNLGHDTMYWYKQDSKKFLKIMFSYNNKELIINETVPNRFSPKSPDKAHLNLHINSLELGDSAVYFCASSDIVPPGTGVNSPLHFGNGTRLTVT.

The V call is TRBV29-1, the J call TRBJ1-2; possibly TRBD1 for D (5 bases). Germline V gene sequence: CDR1 SQVTM, CDR2 ANQGSEA. V was shortened by 2 bases and J by 2 bases, with 12 bases between the two germline ends. The CDR3 consists of 14 residues. CDR3 sequence reads: CSVESWGTNYGYTF. The CDR3 nucleotides are TGCAGCGTTGAATCGTGGGGGACCAACTATGGCTACACCTTC.

The gene calls are TRBV23-1 and TRBJ2-5, with D perhaps given as TRBD1 or TRBD2 (5 bases each). TRBV23-1 is known as an ORF, though its function is uncertain. The V and J ends lost 3 bases and 2 bases respectively, with 22 bases between them. This CDR3 is built from 18 residues. As DNA, the CDR3 is TGCGCCAGCAGTCATCTACCCGGGGCCCCCTCGGATCAAGAGACCCAGTACTTC. Translating gives CASSHLPGAPSDQETQYF.

The V gene is TRBV30, the J gene TRBJ2-5, with 11 bases fitting TRBD1. This CDR3 comprises 13 residues. The germline V gene encodes CDR1 GTSNPN and CDR2 SVGIG (reference sequence). The V gene end was trimmed by 5 bases and the J gene end by 1 base; junction bases not matched to a gene: 0. CDR3 loop: CAWGTGGQETQYF. The CDR3 nucleotides are TGTGCCTGGGGGACAGGGGGCCAAGAGACCCAGTACTTC.

This chain uses TRBV20-1 with TRBJ2-3, with 11 bases that match TRBD1. V shed 6 bases, J shed 3 bases, and the junction held 8 bases outside the gene matches. The CDR3 spans 15 residues. Germline V gives CDR1 DFQATT, CDR2 SNEGSKA (reference sequence). CDR3 coding DNA: TGCAGTGCGGGGGACCGGGACAGGGGGACAGATACGCAGTATTTT. This sequence encodes CSAGDRDRGTDTQYF.

CDR3 bases: TGTGCCTGGAGTGAGCTATCGATTGGGGGCAATCAGCCCCAGCATTTT. This encodes CAWSELSIGGNQPQHF. The chain uses TRBV30 and TRBJ1-5; no firm D call. The CDR3 is made up of 16 amino acids. The V gene lost 1 base and the J gene lost 2 bases, with 15 bases spanning the gap. Germline V gives CDR1 GTSNPN, CDR2 SVGIG (reference sequence).

This chain connects TRBV7-3 to TRBJ2-1; 8 nucleotides match TRBD2. V shed 1 base and J 5 bases; nucleotides not matched to a gene: 4. Germline V gene lookup returns CDR1 SGHTA and CDR2 FQGTGA. The CDR3 consists of 15 residues. CDR3 sequence (DNA): TGTGCCAGCAGCTTAAACGTAGCGGGAAACAATGAGCAGTTCTTC. Its protein product is CASSLNVAGNNEQFF.

There are a few counts of this clonotype. The CDR3 DNA follows: TGTGCCAGCAGCCTAGGACTATCCTACAATGAGCAGTTCTTC. This codes for CASSLGLSYNEQFF. The rearrangement links TRBV3-1 to TRBJ2-1, with a weak D call TRBD2 (6 bases). The CDR3 sequence is 14 residues long. With 4 bases removed from V and 1 base from J, the gap between germline ends came to 8 bases. CDR1 and CDR2 (germline): LGHDT, YNNKEL (reference sequence).

This clonotype was picked up a small number of times. V is TRBV6-4 and J is TRBJ1-5; no clear D. V was cut by 1 base and J by 6 bases, with 7 bases left in between. Looked up from germline, CDR1 is MRHNA and CDR2 is SNTAGT. The CDR3 loop spans 13 amino acids. The CDR3 region has the DNA TGTGCCAGCAGTGACTTCCCTAGTCAGCCCCAGCATTTT. Protein: CASSDFPSQPQHF.